The rows below give T cell receptor beta chains drawn from one sample of a study of T cells in Graves' hyperthyroidism and ophthalmopathy. TCRdb processed the multiplex PCR reads anew with MiXCR; each CDR3 protein has one entry. The data contain a few hundred thousand distinct CDR3 sequences, under 60% of them singletons. The sequenced sample was peripheral blood or thyroid tissue (not recorded which). The receptor source for this set is a young woman with Graves' hyperthyroidism. CDR3s include the opening cysteine and the closing phenylalanine or tryptophan. D genes are given only for firm matches. Some rows have no size entry. The others give once, few or many, or a class for an expanded clone.

CDR3: CSYTGQSYEQYF
DNA: TGCAGTTACACCGGACAGTCCTACGAGCAGTACTTC
D: .
J: TRBJ2-7
size: .
V: TRBV29-1

CDR3: CASSSPGEGKDIGELFF
DNA: TGTGCCAGCAGCTCTCCAGGGGAGGGCAAGGACATCGGGGAGCTGTTTTTT
D: .
J: TRBJ2-2
size: .
V: TRBV7-3

CDR3: CASSRNGREQYF
DNA: TGTGCCAGCAGTAGGAACGGGCGTGAGCAGTACTTC
D: .
J: TRBJ2-7
size: .
V: TRBV2

CDR3: CASSYPSPYEQYF
DNA: TGTGCCAGCAGCTACCCAAGTCCCTACGAGCAGTACTTC
D: .
J: TRBJ2-7
size: many
V: TRBV7-9

CDR3: CASNSERDYEQYF
DNA: TGTGCCAGCAACTCGGAGCGGGACTACGAGCAGTACTTC
D: TRBD2
J: TRBJ2-7
size: .
V: TRBV7-8

CDR3: CASSEYQGARNTDTQYF
DNA: TGTGCCAGCAGTGAATATCAGGGGGCGCGAAACACAGATACGCAGTATTTT
D: TRBD1
J: TRBJ2-3
size: few
V: TRBV25-1

CDR3: CAISTGWGRATLNSPLHF
DNA: TGTGCCATCAGTACTGGCTGGGGGCGCGCGACCCTTAATTCACCCCTCCACTTT
D: .
J: TRBJ1-6
size: .
V: TRBV10-3

CDR3: CASSDKGARYEQYF
DNA: TGCGCCAGCAGCGATAAGGGGGCGCGGTACGAGCAGTACTTC
D: TRBD1
J: TRBJ2-7
size: many
V: TRBV5-1

CDR3: CASSSPGRSNEQFF
DNA: TGTGCCAGCAGCTCCCCGGGACGGAGCAATGAGCAGTTCTTC
D: .
J: TRBJ2-1
size: few
V: TRBV7-9

CDR3: CASGLVLRGGGNEQYF
DNA: TGTGCTAGTGGTTTGGTCCTTCGGGGGGGAGGAAACGAGCAGTACTTC
D: TRBD2
J: TRBJ2-7
size: .
V: TRBV12-5

CDR3: CSAPPGLVDTQYF
DNA: TGCAGTGCTCCACCAGGGTTGGTAGATACGCAGTATTTT
D: .
J: TRBJ2-3
size: few
V: TRBV20-1

CDR3: CASSYSNRGTDTQYF
DNA: TGTGCCAGCAGTTACTCTAACAGGGGCACAGATACGCAGTATTTT
D: .
J: TRBJ2-3
size: .
V: TRBV6-5

CDR3: CASSLDILFYEQYF
DNA: TGTGCCAGCAGTTTAGATATTCTTTTCTACGAGCAGTACTTC
D: .
J: TRBJ2-7
size: many
V: TRBV12-3/TRBV12-4

CDR3: CASSLRIQGPEAFF
DNA: TGTGCCAGCAGCCTTAGGATACAGGGCCCTGAAGCTTTCTTT
D: .
J: TRBJ1-1
size: .
V: TRBV7-2

CDR3: CASSQDVRTGGFF
DNA: TGCGCCAGCAGCCAAGATGTTAGGACAGGGGGGTTCTTC
D: TRBD1
J: TRBJ2-7
size: many
V: TRBV4-1

CDR3: CASSGGGASNTF
DNA: TGCGCCAGCAGCGGGGGGGGGGCCAGCAACACCTTC
D: .
J: TRBJ1-2
size: .
V: TRBV7-9

CDR3: CASGITGELFF
DNA: TGTGCCAGCGGTATCACCGGGGAGCTGTTTTTT
D: .
J: TRBJ2-2
size: many
V: TRBV7-2

CDR3: CASRTSGSLETQYF
DNA: TGTGCTAGTAGGACTAGCGGGAGTTTGGAGACCCAGTACTTC
D: TRBD2
J: TRBJ2-5
size: .
V: TRBV25-1

CDR3: CASKDAGF
DNA: TGTGCCAGCAAGGACGCCGGTTTT
D: .
J: TRBJ2-2
size: .
V: TRBV2

CDR3: CASSRSGQGSSYEQYF
DNA: TGTGCCAGCAGCCGATCGGGACAGGGGAGCTCCTACGAGCAGTACTTC
D: TRBD1
J: TRBJ2-7
size: .
V: TRBV14

CDR3: CASSSRGGEGNQPQHF
DNA: TGTGCCAGCAGCTCTAGGGGAGGAGAGGGCAATCAGCCCCAGCATTTT
D: .
J: TRBJ1-5
size: many
V: TRBV13

CDR3: CASSFYGQVDTGELFF
DNA: TGCGCCAGCAGCTTTTATGGACAGGTAGACACCGGGGAGCTGTTTTTT
D: TRBD1
J: TRBJ2-2
size: few
V: TRBV5-1

CDR3: CASSQRTGDNEKLFF
DNA: TGTGCCAGCAGCCAAAGGACAGGGGACAATGAAAAACTGTTTTTT
D: TRBD1
J: TRBJ1-4
size: many
V: TRBV14

CDR3: CASSPRRQINEKLLF
DNA: TGCGCCAGCAGCCCTAGGAGGCAGATTAATGAAAAACTGCTTTTT
D: .
J: TRBJ1-4
size: .
V: TRBV4-3

CDR3: CSVGGWGDTEAFF
DNA: TGCAGCGTTGGTGGGTGGGGTGACACTGAAGCTTTCTTT
D: .
J: TRBJ1-1
size: many
V: TRBV29-1

CDR3: CSSQEVSYEQYF
DNA: TGCAGCTCACAGGAGGTGAGCTACGAGCAGTACTTC
D: .
J: TRBJ2-7
size: .
V: TRBV29-1

CDR3: CASSPGGPNTGELFF
DNA: TGTGCCAGCAGTCCCGGCGGACCGAACACCGGGGAGCTGTTTTTT
D: .
J: TRBJ2-2
size: many
V: TRBV27

CDR3: CAISDSRMYEQYF
DNA: TGTGCCATCAGTGACAGCCGAATGTACGAGCAGTACTTC
D: .
J: TRBJ2-7
size: many
V: TRBV10-3

CDR3: CAASGRVNTGELFF
DNA: TGTGCCGCCAGCGGGAGGGTTAACACCGGGGAGCTGTTTTTT
D: TRBD2
J: TRBJ2-2
size: .
V: TRBV19

CDR3: CSARDRDSLYEQYF
DNA: TGCAGTGCTAGAGATCGGGACTCGTTATACGAGCAGTACTTC
D: .
J: TRBJ2-7
size: many
V: TRBV20-1

CDR3: CASSGTGTGGETQYF
DNA: TGTGCCAGCAGCGGAACCGGGACAGGGGGGGAGACCCAGTACTTC
D: TRBD1
J: TRBJ2-5
size: .
V: TRBV9

CDR3: CSGLGLAESYNEQFF
DNA: TGCAGCGGACTAGGACTAGCGGAATCGTACAATGAGCAGTTCTTC
D: TRBD2
J: TRBJ2-1
size: .
V: TRBV29-1

CDR3: CSARGTSDELEAFF
DNA: TGCAGTGCTAGAGGGACTAGCGACGAACTCGAAGCTTTCTTT
D: .
J: TRBJ1-1
size: .
V: TRBV20-1

CDR3: CASSERSGNNSPLHF
DNA: TGTGCCAGCAGTGAAAGGTCAGGGAATAATTCACCCCTCCACTTT
D: .
J: TRBJ1-6
size: many
V: TRBV2

CDR3: CATSDPGQGGNQPQHF
DNA: TGTGCCACCAGTGATCCGGGACAGGGTGGTAATCAGCCCCAGCATTTT
D: TRBD1
J: TRBJ1-5
size: many
V: TRBV24-1

CDR3: CASRPGTSDSYSPLHF
DNA: TGTGCCAGCAGGCCCGGGACTAGCGATTCCTATTCACCCCTCCACTTT
D: .
J: TRBJ1-6
size: .
V: TRBV13

CDR3: CSARELAGVSEQYF
DNA: TGCAGTGCTAGAGAGCTAGCGGGAGTTAGCGAGCAGTACTTC
D: TRBD2
J: TRBJ2-7
size: many
V: TRBV20-1

CDR3: CASSWTTDEQFF
DNA: TGTGCCAGCAGCTGGACGACGGATGAGCAGTTCTTC
D: .
J: TRBJ2-1
size: .
V: TRBV7-6

CDR3: CASSSLFEGAQYF
DNA: TGTGCCAGCAGCAGCCTATTCGAGGGGGCCCAGTACTTC
D: .
J: TRBJ2-5
size: .
V: TRBV5-6

CDR3: CASSETPGTLYTF
DNA: TGTGCCAGCAGTGAAACGCCAGGGACGCTCTACACCTTC
D: .
J: TRBJ1-2
size: .
V: TRBV2

CDR3: CASREDRGQAFF
DNA: TGTGCCAGCAGAGAGGACAGGGGGCAAGCTTTCTTT
D: TRBD1
J: TRBJ1-1
size: .
V: TRBV2

CDR3: CASSPGQGGNSNQPQHF
DNA: TGTGCCAGCAGTCCGGGACAGGGGGGGAATAGCAATCAGCCCCAGCATTTT
D: TRBD1
J: TRBJ1-5
size: many
V: TRBV12-3/TRBV12-4

CDR3: CASSQTGATEAFF
DNA: TGCGCCAGCAGCCAAACAGGGGCCACTGAAGCTTTCTTT
D: TRBD1
J: TRBJ1-1
size: many
V: TRBV5-1

CDR3: CASRHGGSSYNEQFF
DNA: TGCGCCAGCAGGCATGGCGGGAGCTCCTACAATGAGCAGTTCTTC
D: TRBD2
J: TRBJ2-1
size: once
V: TRBV10-1